This T cell receptor beta chain was captured in a study of T-cell reconstitution after alpha-beta-depleted transplantation in children. This CDR3 is built from 15 residues. Germline loops: CDR1 DFQATT, CDR2 SNEGSKA (reference sequence). The V end lost 1 base, the J end lost 4 bases, and 16 bases lay between the germline ends. A library of TCRbeta sequences, prepared with unique molecular identifiers, was generated. MiXCR, applied by TCRdb to the PCR reads, yields one record per CDR3 protein. The profile covers about 580,000 distinct CDR3 sequences, with 23% appearing a single time and roughly 15% taken by the ten largest.

The chain carries TRBV20-1 and TRBJ1-2; D is unclear. This sequence originates from a boy in the first two years of life who had a stem cell transplant for acute myeloid leukemia, so the T cells may come from the graft donor. Source: PBMCs, mostly from graft donor cells, taken 360 days after TCRalphabeta/CD19-depleted stem cell transplant. This CDR3 is CSARGPPMKIYGYTF. The CDR3 DNA sequence: TGCAGTGCTAGAGGGCCCCCAATGAAGATCTATGGCTACACCTTC.